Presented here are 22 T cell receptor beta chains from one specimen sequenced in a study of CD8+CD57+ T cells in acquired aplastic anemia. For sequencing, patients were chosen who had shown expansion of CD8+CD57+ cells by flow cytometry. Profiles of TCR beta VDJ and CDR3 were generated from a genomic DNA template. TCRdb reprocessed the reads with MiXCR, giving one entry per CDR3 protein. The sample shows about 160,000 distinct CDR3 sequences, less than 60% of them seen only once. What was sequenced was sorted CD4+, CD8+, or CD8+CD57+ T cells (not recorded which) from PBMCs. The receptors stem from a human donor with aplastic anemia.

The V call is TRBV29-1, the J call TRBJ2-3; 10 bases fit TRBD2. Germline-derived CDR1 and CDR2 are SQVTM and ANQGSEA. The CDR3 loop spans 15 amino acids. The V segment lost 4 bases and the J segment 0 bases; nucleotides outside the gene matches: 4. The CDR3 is CSVGVLAGSTDTQYF. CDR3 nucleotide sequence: TGCAGCGTTGGCGTACTAGCGGGGAGCACAGATACGCAGTATTTT.

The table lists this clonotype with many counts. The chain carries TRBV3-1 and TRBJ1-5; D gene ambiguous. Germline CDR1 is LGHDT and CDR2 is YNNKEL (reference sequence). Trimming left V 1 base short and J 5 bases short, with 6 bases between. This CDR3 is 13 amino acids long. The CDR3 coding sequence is TGTGCCAGCAGCCAAGGGGTAGATCAGCCCCAGCATTTT. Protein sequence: CASSQGVDQPQHF.

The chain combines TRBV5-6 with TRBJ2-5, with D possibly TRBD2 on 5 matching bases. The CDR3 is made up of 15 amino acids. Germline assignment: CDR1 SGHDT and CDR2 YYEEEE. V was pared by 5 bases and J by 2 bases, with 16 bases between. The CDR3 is CASSTPMGGQETQYF. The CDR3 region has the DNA TGTGCCAGCAGTACCCCAATGGGCGGGCAAGAGACCCAGTACTTC. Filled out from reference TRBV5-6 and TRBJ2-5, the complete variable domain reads DAGVTQSPTHLIKTRGQQVTLRCSPKSGHDTVSWYQQALGQGPQFIFQYYEEEERQRGNFPDRFSGHQFPNYSSELNVNALLLGDSALYLCASSTPMGGQETQYFGPGTRLLVL.

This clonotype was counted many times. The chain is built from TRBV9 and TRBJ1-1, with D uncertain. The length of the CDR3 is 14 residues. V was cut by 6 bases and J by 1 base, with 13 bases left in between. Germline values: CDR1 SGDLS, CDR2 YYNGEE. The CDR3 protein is CASTLGRSNTEAFF. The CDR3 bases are TGTGCCAGCACCCTGGGCAGGTCGAACACTGAAGCTTTCTTT. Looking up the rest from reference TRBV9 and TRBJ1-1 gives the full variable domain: DSGVTQTPKHLITATGQRVTLRCSPRSGDLSVYWYQQSLDQGLQFLIQYYNGEERAKGNILERFSAQQFPDLHSELNLSSLELGDSALYFCASTLGRSNTEAFFGQGTRLTVV.

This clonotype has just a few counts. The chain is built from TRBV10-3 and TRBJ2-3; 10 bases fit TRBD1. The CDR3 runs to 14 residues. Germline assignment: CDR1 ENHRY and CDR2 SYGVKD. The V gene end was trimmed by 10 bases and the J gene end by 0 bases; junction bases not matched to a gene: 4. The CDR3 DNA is TGTGCCACCGGACAGGGGGATAGCACAGATACGCAGTATTTT. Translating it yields CATGQGDSTDTQYF.

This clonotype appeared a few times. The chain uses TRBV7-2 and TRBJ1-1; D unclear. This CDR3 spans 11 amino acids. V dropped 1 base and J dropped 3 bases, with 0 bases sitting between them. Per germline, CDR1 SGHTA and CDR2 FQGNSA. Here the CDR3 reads CASSLDTEAFF. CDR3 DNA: TGTGCCAGCAGCTTAGACACTGAAGCTTTCTTT.

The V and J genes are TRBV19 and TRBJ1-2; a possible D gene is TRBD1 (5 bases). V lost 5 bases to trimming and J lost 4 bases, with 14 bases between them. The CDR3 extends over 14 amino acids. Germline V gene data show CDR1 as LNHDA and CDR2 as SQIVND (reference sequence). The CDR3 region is CASSDGGLSYGYTF. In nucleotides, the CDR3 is TGTGCCAGTAGTGACGGGGGACTGAGCTATGGCTACACCTTC.

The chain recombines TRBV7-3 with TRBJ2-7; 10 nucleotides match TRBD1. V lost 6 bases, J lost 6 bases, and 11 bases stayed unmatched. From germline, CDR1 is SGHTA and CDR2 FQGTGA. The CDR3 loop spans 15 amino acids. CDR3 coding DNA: TGTGCCAGCAGTTCCCCCGGGACAGGGGAATCCGAGCAGTACTTC. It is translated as CASSSPGTGESEQYF.

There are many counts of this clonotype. The CDR3 region is CASSLVSGIAYNEQFF. In DNA, the CDR3 is TGTGCCAGCAGCTTGGTTTCGGGCATAGCATACAATGAGCAGTTCTTC. The rearrangement joins TRBV5-6 to TRBJ2-1; D remains unclear. Per germline, CDR1 SGHDT and CDR2 YYEEEE. The CDR3 covers 16 residues. V was shortened by 0 bases and J by 4 bases, with 14 bases between the two germline ends.

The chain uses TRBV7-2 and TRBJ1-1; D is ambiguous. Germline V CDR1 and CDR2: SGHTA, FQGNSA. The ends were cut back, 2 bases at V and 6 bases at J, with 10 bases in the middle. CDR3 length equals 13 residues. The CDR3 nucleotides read TGTGCCAGCAGCTTATCGTCAGTGGCTGAAGCTTTCTTT. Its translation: CASSLSSVAEAFF.

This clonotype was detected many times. The CDR3 sequence: CASSSSVNSAAEAFF. In DNA, the CDR3 is TGTGCCAGCAGCTCCTCAGTTAATAGTGCAGCTGAAGCTTTCTTT. The chain combines TRBV5-4 with TRBJ1-1; D unresolved. The V and J ends lost 3 bases and 6 bases respectively, with 18 bases between them. Germline loops: CDR1 SGHNT, CDR2 YYREEE (reference sequence). The CDR3 sequence is 15 residues long.

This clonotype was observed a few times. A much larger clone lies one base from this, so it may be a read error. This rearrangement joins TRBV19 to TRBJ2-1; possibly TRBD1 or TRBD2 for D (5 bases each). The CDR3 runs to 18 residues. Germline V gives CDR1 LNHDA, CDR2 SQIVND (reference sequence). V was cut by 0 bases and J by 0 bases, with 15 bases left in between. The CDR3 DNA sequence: TGTGCCAGTAGTATAGATCTCGGCCAGGGAGTCTCCTACAATGAGCAGTTCTTC. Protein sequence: CASSIDLGQGVSYNEQFF.

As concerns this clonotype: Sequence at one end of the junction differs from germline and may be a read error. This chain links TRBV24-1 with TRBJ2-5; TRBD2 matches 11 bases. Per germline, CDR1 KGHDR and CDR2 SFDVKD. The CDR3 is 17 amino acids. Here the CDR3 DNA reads TGTGCCATCAGTGATCCCCGGGGTAGCGGGGGGGTAGAGACCCAGTACTTC. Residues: CAISDPRGSGGVETQYF.

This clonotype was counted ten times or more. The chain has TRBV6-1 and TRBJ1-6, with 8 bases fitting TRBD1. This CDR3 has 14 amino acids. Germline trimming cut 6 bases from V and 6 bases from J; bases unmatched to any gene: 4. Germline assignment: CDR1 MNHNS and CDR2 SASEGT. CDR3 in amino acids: CASSRQGFNSPLHF. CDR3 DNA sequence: TGTGCCAGCAGCCGACAGGGGTTTAATTCACCCCTCCACTTT.

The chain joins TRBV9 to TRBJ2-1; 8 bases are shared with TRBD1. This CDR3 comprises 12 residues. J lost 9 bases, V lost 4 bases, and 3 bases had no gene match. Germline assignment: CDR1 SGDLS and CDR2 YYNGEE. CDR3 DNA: TGTGCCAGCAGCATCGACAGGGGTGAGCAGTTCTTC. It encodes CASSIDRGEQFF.

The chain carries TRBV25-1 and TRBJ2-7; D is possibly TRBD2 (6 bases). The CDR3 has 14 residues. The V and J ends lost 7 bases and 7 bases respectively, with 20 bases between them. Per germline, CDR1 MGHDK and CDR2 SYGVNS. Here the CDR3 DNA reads TGTGCCAGCAAACGACTAGGCGCCCTGGATGAGCAGTACTTC. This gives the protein CASKRLGALDEQYF.

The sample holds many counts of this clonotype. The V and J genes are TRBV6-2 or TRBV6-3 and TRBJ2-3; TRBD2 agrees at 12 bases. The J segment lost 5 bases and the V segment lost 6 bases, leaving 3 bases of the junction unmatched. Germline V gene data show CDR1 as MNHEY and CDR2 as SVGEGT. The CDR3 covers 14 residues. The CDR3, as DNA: TGTGCCAGCAGCCTAGCGGGGGGGCGAGATACGCAGTATTTT. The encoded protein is CASSLAGGRDTQYF.

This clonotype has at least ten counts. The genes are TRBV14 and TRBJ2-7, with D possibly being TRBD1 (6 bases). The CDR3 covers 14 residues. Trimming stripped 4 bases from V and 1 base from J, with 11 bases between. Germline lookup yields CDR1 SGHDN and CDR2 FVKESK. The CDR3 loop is CASSRDRFSYEQYF. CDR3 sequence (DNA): TGTGCCAGCAGCCGAGACAGGTTTTCCTACGAGCAGTACTTC.

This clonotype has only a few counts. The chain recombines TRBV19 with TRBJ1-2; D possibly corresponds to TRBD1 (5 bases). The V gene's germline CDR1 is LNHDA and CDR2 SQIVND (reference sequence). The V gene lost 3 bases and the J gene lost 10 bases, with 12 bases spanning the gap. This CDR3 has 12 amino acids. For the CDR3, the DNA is TGTGCCAGTAGTATGGGCGGTGGACACTACACCTTC. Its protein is CASSMGGGHYTF.

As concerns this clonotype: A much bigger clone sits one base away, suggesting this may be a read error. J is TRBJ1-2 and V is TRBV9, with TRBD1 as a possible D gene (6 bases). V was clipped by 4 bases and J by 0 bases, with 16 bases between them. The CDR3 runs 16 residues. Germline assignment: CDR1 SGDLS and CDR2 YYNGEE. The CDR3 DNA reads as TGTGCCAGCAGCCGTTACGGGGCAGGGGCTAACTATGGCTACACCTTC. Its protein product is CASSRYGAGANYGYTF.

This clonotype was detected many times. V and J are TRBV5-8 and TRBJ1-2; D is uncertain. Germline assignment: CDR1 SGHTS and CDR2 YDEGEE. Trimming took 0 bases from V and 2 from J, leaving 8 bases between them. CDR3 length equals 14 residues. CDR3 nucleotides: TGTGCCAGCAGCTTGGTCTCCGGCAACTATGGCTACACCTTC. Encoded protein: CASSLVSGNYGYTF.

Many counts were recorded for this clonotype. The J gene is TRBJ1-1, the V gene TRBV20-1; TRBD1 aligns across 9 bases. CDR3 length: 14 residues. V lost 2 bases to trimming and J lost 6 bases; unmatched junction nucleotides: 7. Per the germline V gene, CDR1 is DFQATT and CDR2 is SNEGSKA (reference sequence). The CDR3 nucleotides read TGCAGTGCTAGAATGGACAGGGGTTTCCCTGAAGCTTTCTTT. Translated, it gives CSARMDRGFPEAFF.